Given below is one T cell receptor beta chain in context. The target antigen is unknown. This sample is part of a study of cytomegalovirus exposure and HLA in healthy donors. Germline V lookup: CDR1 SGHTA, CDR2 FQGNSA. V lost 5 bases and J lost 0, with 13 bases in between. The CDR3 runs to 15 residues. Primers for the PCR totalled 60 Vbeta and 13 Jbeta. Using immunoSEQ multiplex PCR, the repertoire was profiled, and TCRdb retains in-frame clones only, with some absent. The sample shows 150,000 to 200,000 clones, around 81% of them seen only once. The study, taken as a whole, reports: Three chains linked to CMV were shown in vitro to be specific for CMV antigens. The authors considered a cluster of highly shared sequence variants likely to be a sequencing artifact. Analyses of presence and absence presupposed an approximately uniform sequencing depth across donors.

This clonotype was sampled from a woman aged 45-60 years in good health and CMV-seronegative. The chain employs TRBV7-2 and TRBJ1-1; TRBD1 might be the D (5 bases). Specimen: PBMCs. The CDR3 here is CASSEQVGMNTEAFF. CDR3 DNA: TGTGCCAGCAGCGAACAGGTGGGGATGAACACTGAAGCTTTCTTT.